This passage covers 6 T cell receptor beta chains from one sample sequenced in a study of shared clonotypes between healthy human individuals. Sequencing used immunoSEQ multiplex PCR; TCRdb keeps in-frame clones, though not all of them. The sample consists of about 2.3 million clones, 80% to 95% of them appearing once. Sample: naive CD4+ T cells from PBMCs. Stated subset: CD45RA+ positively selected. The receptors originated from a young man in good health. Some clones in this sample may be carry-over from other donors' samples.

V gene TRBV18 combines with J gene TRBJ2-2, with D perhaps matching TRBD1 or TRBD2 (6 bases each). Germline assignment: CDR1 KGHSH and CDR2 LQKENI. V lost 2 bases and J lost 6, with 13 bases in between. CDR3 length equals 15 residues. The CDR3 sequence: CASSPRRGEPGELFF. The CDR3 DNA follows: TGTGCCAGCTCACCAAGGAGGGGGGAGCCCGGGGAGCTGTTTTTT.

The rearrangement joins TRBV19 to TRBJ2-5; D might be TRBD1 (7 bases). The CDR3 consists of 13 residues. Trimming took 8 bases from V and 1 from J, leaving 11 bases between them. Germline loops: CDR1 LNHDA, CDR2 SQIVND (reference sequence). The CDR3 region has the DNA TGTGCCAGTCGGAGGGGGCGCCAAGAGACCCAGTACTTC. This translates into CASRRGRQETQYF.

The chain recombines TRBV15 with TRBJ1-3; D is uncertain. CDR3 length: 14 amino acids. V was trimmed by 4 bases and J by 3 bases, leaving 10 bases between them. The germline V gene encodes CDR1 LNHNV and CDR2 YYDKDF (reference sequence). CDR3 amino acids: CATSTPALGNTIYF. The CDR3 nucleotides read TGTGCCACCAGCACCCCGGCACTTGGAAACACCATATATTTT.

This clone was seen a handful of times. Other DNA sequences in the sample encode the same CDR3. The V call is TRBV28, the J call TRBJ1-5; D call uncertain. Germline V CDR1 and CDR2: MDHEN, SYDVKM. V lost 2 bases, J lost 3 bases, and 2 bases lay in between. The CDR3 has 12 residues. CDR3 sequence (DNA): TGTGCCAGCAGTTTAGTCAATCAGCCCCAGCATTTT. It translates to CASSLVNQPQHF.

The chain employs TRBV7-2 and TRBJ1-2, with no clear D. V was trimmed by 1 base and J by 2 bases, leaving 11 bases between them. The CDR3 covers 15 residues. Germline loops: CDR1 SGHTA, CDR2 FQGNSA. CDR3 protein: CASSLGPGENYGYTF. The CDR3 DNA follows: TGTGCCAGCAGCTTAGGGCCAGGAGAAAACTATGGCTACACCTTC.

This clone was seen just once. V and J are TRBV18 and TRBJ2-7, with D possibly TRBD2 on 6 matching bases. The V and J ends lost 0 bases and 0 bases respectively, with 15 bases between them. The germline V gene has CDR1 KGHSH and CDR2 LQKENI. The CDR3 spans 17 residues. The CDR3 coding sequence is TGTGCCAGCTCACCACCGAGAGGCCGGGAGAGCTCCTACGAGCAGTACTTC. Translated, it gives CASSPPRGRESSYEQYF.